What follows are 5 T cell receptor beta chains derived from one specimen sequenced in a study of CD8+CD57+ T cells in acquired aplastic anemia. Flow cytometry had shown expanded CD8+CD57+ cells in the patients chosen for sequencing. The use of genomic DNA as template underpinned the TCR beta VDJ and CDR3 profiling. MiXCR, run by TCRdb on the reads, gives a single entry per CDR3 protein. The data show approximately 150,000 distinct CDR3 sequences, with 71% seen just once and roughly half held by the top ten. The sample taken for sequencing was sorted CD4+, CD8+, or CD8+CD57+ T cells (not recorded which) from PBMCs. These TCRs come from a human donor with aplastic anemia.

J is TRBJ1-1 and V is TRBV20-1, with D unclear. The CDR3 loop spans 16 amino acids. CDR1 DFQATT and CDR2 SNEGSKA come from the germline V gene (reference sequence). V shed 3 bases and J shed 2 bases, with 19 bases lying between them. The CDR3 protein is CSARAGAPPLNTEAFF. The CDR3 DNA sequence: TGCAGTGCTAGGGCCGGCGCGCCCCCGTTAAACACTGAAGCTTTCTTT.

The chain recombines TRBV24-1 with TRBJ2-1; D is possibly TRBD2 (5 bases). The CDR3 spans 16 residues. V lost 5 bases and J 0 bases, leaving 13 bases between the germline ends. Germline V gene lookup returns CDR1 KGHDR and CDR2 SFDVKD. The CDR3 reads CATSGVDSSSYNEQFF. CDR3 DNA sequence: TGTGCCACCAGTGGTGTGGACTCGAGCTCCTACAATGAGCAGTTCTTC.

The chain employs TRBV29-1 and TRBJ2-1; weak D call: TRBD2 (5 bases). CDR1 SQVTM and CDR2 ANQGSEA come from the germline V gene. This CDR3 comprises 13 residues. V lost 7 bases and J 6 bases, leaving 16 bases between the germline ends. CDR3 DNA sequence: TGCAGCGCCCTGCCCACTGGGAGCAATGAGCAGTTCTTC. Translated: CSALPTGSNEQFF.

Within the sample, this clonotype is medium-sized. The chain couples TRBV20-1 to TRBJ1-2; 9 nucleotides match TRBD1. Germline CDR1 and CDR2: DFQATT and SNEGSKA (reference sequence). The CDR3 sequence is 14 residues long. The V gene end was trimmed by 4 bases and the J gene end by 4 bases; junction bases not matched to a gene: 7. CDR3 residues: CSAKPMTGGYGYTF. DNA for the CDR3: TGCAGTGCTAAACCGATGACAGGGGGCTATGGCTACACCTTC.

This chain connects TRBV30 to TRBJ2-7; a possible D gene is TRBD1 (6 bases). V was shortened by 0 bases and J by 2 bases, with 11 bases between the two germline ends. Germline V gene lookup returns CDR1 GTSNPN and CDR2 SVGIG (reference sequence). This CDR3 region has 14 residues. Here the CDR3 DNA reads TGTGCCTGGAGTGTAGGCAGGGGTACCTACGAGCAGTACTTC. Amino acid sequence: CAWSVGRGTYEQYF.